This T cell receptor (beta chain) was captured by sequencing in a study of cytomegalovirus exposure and HLA in healthy donors. Study results and caveats: Indistinguishable V segments such as TRBV6-2 and TRBV6-3 were excluded. Reportedly, fewer N-insertions than the approximately 700-donor mean appeared in an Asian-associated ancestry cluster in a later analysis.

With 60 Vbeta and 13 Jbeta primers, the PCR was carried out. Assay: immunoSEQ multiplex PCR; the TCRdb copy retains only in-frame clones and omits some. The data contain some 150,000 clones, approximately 72% of them singletons. The length of the CDR3 is 15 residues. Looked up from germline, CDR1 is SGHRS and CDR2 is YFSETQ. The V segment lost 3 bases and the J segment 0 bases; nucleotides outside the gene matches: 2. Of note for this clone: Its antigen is unidentified.

The TCR comes from a man between 18 and 35 years old in good health and CMV-seronegative. V usage is TRBV5-1 and J usage is TRBJ2-1, with 8 bases identical to TRBD1. Sequenced: PBMCs. CDR3 DNA sequence: TGCGCCAGCAGCTGGGACAGGAACTCCTACAATGAGCAGTTCTTC. Translated, it gives CASSWDRNSYNEQFF.